This T cell receptor beta chain was retrieved from a study of blood T cell repertoires in COVID-19. The wider study: Samples representing acute and convalescent COVID-19 were sourced from the United States, Italy and Spain. The analysed material was cDNA or gDNA that came from T cells, B-cell-depleted T cells, or PBMCs.

In the source study's methods: Amplification with reference gene primers provided the estimates of nucleated cell counts. TCRdb's copy holds only in-frame clones and misses some; the assay was immunoSEQ multiplex PCR. D and trimming were read from the DNA, whereas the V and J calls and clone size are those reported in that table. The sample carries approximately 190,000 clones, roughly four fifths recorded once. The sample comprised peripheral blood. The TCR sequence derives from a woman aged 30 to 39 with acute or convalescent COVID-19.

CDR3 coding DNA: TGTGCCAGCAGTGAAGTGGAGACTGAAGCTTTCTTT. This gives the protein CASSEVETEAFF. The chain employs TRBV6-1 and TRBJ1-1, with no clear D. CDR3 size: 12 residues. Trimming removed 1 base from V and 5 bases from J, with 5 bases in between. The germline CDR1 and CDR2 sequences are MNHNS and SASEGT.